A selection of T cell receptor beta chains follows, all from one sample in a study of cytomegalovirus exposure and HLA in healthy donors. Using immunoSEQ multiplex PCR, the repertoire was profiled, and TCRdb retains in-frame clones only, with some absent. The data show about 180,000 clones, with 80% seen just once and around 7.2% held by the top ten. The sample was PBMCs. The receptors originated from a man aged 30 to 39 in good health and CMV-seropositive. Both conserved end residues are part of each CDR3. The D gene is left open where the match is weak. Expanded clones get a size class; other rows say once, few or many, or leave the size out.

CASSADGSSYNEQFF | TGTGCCAGCAGCGCCGACGGGAGCTCCTACAATGAGCAGTTCTTC | TRBJ2-1 | TRBV7-8 | . | .
CASSYRDYTDTQYF | TGTGCCAGCAGTTATCGGGACTACACAGATACGCAGTATTTT | TRBJ2-3 | TRBV6-5 | . | TRBD2
CATSRGTGYSNQPQHF | TGTGCCACCAGCAGAGGGACAGGCTATAGCAATCAGCCCCAGCATTTT | TRBJ1-5 | TRBV15 | . | TRBD1
CASRKGGAYEQYF | TGTGCCAGCAGGAAAGGCGGTGCCTACGAGCAGTACTTC | TRBJ2-7 | TRBV6-5 | . | .
CASSASGRGADTQYF | TGTGCCAGCAGCGCTAGCGGGAGAGGGGCAGATACGCAGTATTTT | TRBJ2-3 | TRBV9 | . | TRBD2
CASSQDHPTYTDTQYF | TGCGCCAGCAGCCAAGATCATCCAACCTACACAGATACGCAGTATTTT | TRBJ2-3 | TRBV4-1 | . | .
CASSVGLSGRREQYF | TGTGCCAGCAGCGTAGGTCTCAGCGGGAGACGCGAGCAGTACTTC | TRBJ2-7 | TRBV9 | . | TRBD2
CASSLGTRAYEQYF | TGTGCCAGCAGCTTGGGGACTAGGGCCTACGAGCAGTACTTC | TRBJ2-7 | TRBV5-4 | . | TRBD2
CASSPGLADTYEQYF | TGTGCCAGCAGCCCGGGACTAGCGGACACCTACGAGCAGTACTTC | TRBJ2-7 | TRBV11-3 | . | TRBD2
CASSQTGTVNQPQHF | TGCGCCAGCAGCCAAACCGGGACAGTAAATCAGCCCCAGCATTTT | TRBJ1-5 | TRBV4-1 | once | TRBD1
CASSVASANTGELFF | TGTGCCAGCAGCGTAGCTAGCGCGAACACCGGGGAGCTGTTTTTT | TRBJ2-2 | TRBV9 | . | .
CASSQDGDGGAQEQYF | TGTGCCAGCAGCCAAGATGGGGACGGGGGGGCCCAAGAGCAGTACTTC | TRBJ2-7 | TRBV4-2 | . | TRBD2
CASSLFSQTATATDTQYF | TGTGCCAGCAGCTTATTCTCCCAAACGGCGACAGCGACAGATACGCAGTATTTT | TRBJ2-3 | TRBV7-6 | . | .
CASSPKTGSNYGYTF | TGTGCCAGCAGCCCAAAGACAGGGTCTAACTATGGCTACACCTTC | TRBJ1-2 | TRBV11-2 | once | TRBD1
CASSNVVVNTEAFF | TGTGCCAGCAGCAATGTAGTGGTGAACACTGAAGCTTTCTTT | TRBJ1-1 | TRBV7-9 | . | .
CASSFRQGLSRGYTF | TGTGCCAGCAGTTTTCGACAGGGCCTGTCGCGGGGCTACACCTTC | TRBJ1-2 | TRBV7-2 | . | TRBD1